This T cell receptor beta chain emerged from a study of blood T cell repertoires in COVID-19. Study details: Acute and convalescent COVID-19 specimens originated in the United States, Italy and Spain. Sample material is recorded as cDNA or gDNA derived from T cells, B-cell-depleted T cells, or PBMCs.

CDR3 length equals 13 residues. Between the trimmed V and J ends, which lost 4 bases and 6 bases, there was a span of 13 bases. Germline V CDR1 and CDR2: GTSNPN, SVGIG (reference sequence). Original analysis: The authors estimated nucleated cell counts from reference gene primer amplification. Sequencing used immunoSEQ multiplex PCR; TCRdb keeps in-frame clones, though not all of them. V, J and clone size are those of that table, while D and trimming were read from the DNA. Of hundreds of thousands of clones in the sample, 86% were seen once. Which cohort a participant joined came from the clinical history participants gave.

V and J are TRBV30 and TRBJ1-5; D gene unclear. The receptor was derived from a woman aged 25 to 39 who had been exposed to COVID-19. The sequencing sample was made of PBMCs or T cells enriched from blood (not recorded which). The CDR3 sequence is CAWKSGEGQPQHF. CDR3 coding DNA: TGTGCCTGGAAATCCGGGGAAGGTCAGCCCCAGCATTTT.